These 5 T cell receptor beta chains were all obtained from the same sample, sequenced in a study of T cell repertoires in cytomegalovirus infection. TCRdb re-called the reads through MiXCR, storing one row per CDR3 protein. The sample has 900,000 to 950,000 distinct CDR3 sequences; less than 35% are singletons. These receptors lack a known antigen. Sequences were derived from cultured CD8+ T cells from PBMCs, sampled from culture after CMV antigen stimulation. The receptor source for this set is a human donor in good health (CMV status not recorded). Some clones in this sample may be carry-over from other donors' samples.

The CDR3 spells CASSQDAGGVDLGGYTF. In DNA, the CDR3 is TGTGCCAGCAGCCAAGATGCGGGCGGGGTAGACCTTGGTGGCTACACCTTC. The chain recombines TRBV14 with TRBJ1-2; D remains unclear. Germline values: CDR1 SGHDN, CDR2 FVKESK. Deletions cut 0 bases from V and 7 bases from J, with 21 bases between. The CDR3 extends over 17 amino acids.

A few counts support this clonotype. V usage is TRBV7-8 and J usage is TRBJ2-1, with D possibly TRBD2 on 6 matching bases. The ends were cut back, 5 bases at V and 8 bases at J, with 19 bases in the middle. The germline V gene encodes CDR1 SGHVS and CDR2 FQNEAQ. The CDR3 sequence is 15 residues long. In DNA, the CDR3 is TGTGCCAGCAGCCCCCCTGGGCGGGGCCGCGATGAGCAGTTCTTC. Translated, it gives CASSPPGRGRDEQFF. The whole variable domain, filled in from reference TRBV7-8 and TRBJ2-1, reads GAGVSQSPRYKVAKRGQDVALRCDPISGHVSLFWYQQALGQGPEFLTYFQNEAQLDKSGLPSDRFFAERPEGSVSTLKIQRTQQEDSAVYLCASSPPGRGRDEQFFGPGTRLTVL.

The chain has TRBV6-4 and TRBJ1-1; maybe TRBD1 (6 bases). Germline loops: CDR1 MRHNA, CDR2 SNTAGT. The CDR3 runs 15 residues. Trimming removed 3 bases from V and 5 bases from J, with 16 bases in between. CDR3 nucleotides: TGTGCCAGCAGTGAGAACAGGGTTCGGGGGACTGAAGCTTTCTTT. Encoded protein: CASSENRVRGTEAFF.

V usage is TRBV4-1 and J usage is TRBJ1-1, with unresolved D. The CDR3 sequence is 14 residues long. The V end was cut by 5 bases, the J end by 1 base, with 11 bases between. Per the germline V gene, CDR1 is MGHRA and CDR2 is YSYEKL. This CDR3 reads CASSTITANTEAFF. CDR3 in DNA: TGCGCCAGCAGCACCATAACAGCGAACACTGAAGCTTTCTTT.

This clonotype has a handful of counts. This chain links TRBV20-1 with TRBJ2-3; TRBD2 matches 9 bases. The CDR3 has 16 amino acids. The ends lost 2 bases at V and 2 bases at J; junction bases unmatched: 8. CDR1 DFQATT and CDR2 SNEGSKA come from the germline V gene (reference sequence). As DNA, the CDR3 is TGCAGTGCTAGACCACTCGCTAGCGGGATCACAGATACGCAGTATTTT. The encoded protein is CSARPLASGITDTQYF.